This TCR beta chain was documented in a study of control samples from healthy donors and cancer patients. Produced via immunoSEQ multiplex PCR; TCRdb's table is partial and in-frame only. The sample carries around 19,000 clones, 84% recorded once. This CDR3 is built from 16 residues. J gave up 6 bases and V 4 bases, and 12 bases lay outside the gene matches. The germline V gene has CDR1 MDHEN and CDR2 SYDVKM. Specimen: PBMCs. The source is a woman in her 70s with lung cancer. This chain uses TRBV28 with TRBJ2-3; 8 positions match TRBD2. In DNA form, the CDR3 reads TGTGCCAGCAGTTCCCGAGGTAGCGGGGCCCCGGATACGCAGTATTTT. Its translation is CASSSRGSGAPDTQYF.